One and the same sample provided the 7 T cell receptor beta chains below, sequenced in a study of blood T cell repertoires in COVID-19. TCRdb keeps only in-frame clones here, not all; method: immunoSEQ multiplex PCR. This sample has roughly 150,000 clones, with about 85% found just once. Sequenced input: peripheral blood. These receptor sequences come from a woman older than 75 with COVID-19, enrolled during active disease.

This chain links TRBV2 with TRBJ2-2, with D tentatively TRBD1 (6 bases). V lost 6 bases, J lost 7 bases, and 15 bases lay in between. This CDR3 region has 14 residues. Looked up from germline, CDR1 is SNHLY and CDR2 is FYNNEI. The CDR3 DNA follows: TGTGCCAGCAGCCAATCCACAGGGCTCGGGGAGCTGTTTTTT. Encoded protein: CASSQSTGLGELFF.

CDR3 sequence reads: CASSSSGFYGYTF. CDR3 in DNA: TGTGCCAGCAGCTCATCGGGGTTCTATGGCTACACCTTC. The chain joins TRBV7-3 to TRBJ1-2; D uncertain. This CDR3 contains 13 residues. V was clipped by 4 bases and J by 4 bases, with 10 bases between them. Germline V gene sequence: CDR1 SGHTA, CDR2 FQGTGA.

This clone was counted once. The rearrangement links TRBV6-1 to TRBJ2-1; 11 bases are a match to TRBD1. V shed 2 bases and J 8 bases; nucleotides not matched to a gene: 11. CDR1 is MNHNS, CDR2 SASEGT, per germline. This CDR3 is 17 amino acids long. CDR3 region: CASSERGNPGQGDEQFF. In DNA, the CDR3 is TGTGCCAGCAGTGAAAGGGGGAACCCGGGACAGGGGGATGAGCAGTTCTTC.

The chain combines TRBV6-5 with TRBJ1-1, with no clear D. V was cut by 0 bases and J by 2 bases, with 10 bases left in between. The germline gives CDR1 MNHEY, CDR2 SVGAGI. The CDR3 has 15 residues. The CDR3 DNA reads TGTGCCAGCAGTTACTCTTCGGGGATCAACACTGAAGCTTTCTTT. Translation gives CASSYSSGINTEAFF.

The V and J genes are TRBV7-8 and TRBJ2-7, with 9 nucleotides matching TRBD1. The CDR3 has 16 residues. CDR1 SGHVS and CDR2 FQNEAQ come from the germline V gene. V lost 5 bases and J lost 0; bases outside the gene matches: 8. The CDR3 DNA reads TGTGCCAGCAGCCGTCCAAGGGACAGGGACTCCTACGAGCAGTACTTC. This sequence encodes CASSRPRDRDSYEQYF.

The chain couples TRBV15 to TRBJ2-2; a weak D match, TRBD2 (6 bases). V was pared by 5 bases and J by 1 base, with 8 bases between. The CDR3 is 14 amino acids. In germline, CDR1 is LNHNV, CDR2 YYDKDF (reference sequence). CDR3 region: CATSLGRNTGELFF. CDR3 nucleotides: TGTGCCACCAGCCTCGGGAGGAACACCGGGGAGCTGTTTTTT.

The chain combines TRBV6-5 with TRBJ2-5, with 7 bases lining up with TRBD2. This CDR3 comprises 14 residues. Per germline, CDR1 MNHEY and CDR2 SVGAGI. Trimming removed 10 bases from V and 5 bases from J; junction bases left unmatched: 13. The CDR3: CATRVGGRVETQYF. CDR3 bases: TGTGCCACCCGAGTGGGCGGGAGAGTTGAGACCCAGTACTTC.